This T cell receptor (beta chain) was captured by sequencing in a study of cytomegalovirus exposure and HLA in healthy donors. The V gene end was trimmed by 3 bases and the J gene end by 11 bases; junction bases not matched to a gene: 9. CDR1 LNHDA and CDR2 SQIVND come from the germline V gene (reference sequence). CDR3 size: 13 residues. 13 Jbeta primers and 60 Vbeta primers were used for the PCR. Profiled with immunoSEQ multiplex PCR; TCRdb holds only in-frame clones, not every one. Here the sample spans approximately 170,000 clones, around 70% being singletons. The specimen was PBMCs. The chain joins TRBV19 to TRBJ1-1, with 7 nucleotides matching TRBD1. This clonotype was sampled from a man between 18 and 35 years old in good health and CMV-seropositive. This CDR3 reads CASSIDRERLAFF. CDR3 sequence (DNA): TGTGCCAGTAGTATCGACAGGGAGAGGTTGGCTTTCTTT.